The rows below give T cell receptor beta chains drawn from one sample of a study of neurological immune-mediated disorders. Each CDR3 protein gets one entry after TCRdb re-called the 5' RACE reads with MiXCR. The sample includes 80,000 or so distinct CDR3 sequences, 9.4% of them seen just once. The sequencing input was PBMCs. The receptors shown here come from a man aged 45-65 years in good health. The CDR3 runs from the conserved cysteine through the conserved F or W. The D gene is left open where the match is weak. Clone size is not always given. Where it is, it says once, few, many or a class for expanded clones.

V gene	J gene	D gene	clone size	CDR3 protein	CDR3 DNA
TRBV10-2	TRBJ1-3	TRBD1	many	CASSESRQGRYTIYF	TGCGCCAGCAGTGAGTCGAGACAGGGGAGATACACCATATATTTT
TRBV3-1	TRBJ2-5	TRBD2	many	CASSQGTSGSLETQYF	TGTGCCAGCAGCCAAGGGACTAGCGGGAGCTTGGAGACCCAGTACTTC
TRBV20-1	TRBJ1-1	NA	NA	CSAKGPGGNTEAFF	TGCAGTGCGAAGGGACCGGGGGGAAACACTGAAGCTTTCTTT
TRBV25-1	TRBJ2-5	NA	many	CASSAPRGSSQETQYF	TGTGCCAGCAGTGCCCCCCGGGGATCCTCTCAAGAGACCCAGTACTTC
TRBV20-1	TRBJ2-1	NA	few	CSARPGGSYNEQFF	TGCAGTGCTAGGCCGGGCGGCTCCTACAATGAGCAGTTCTTC
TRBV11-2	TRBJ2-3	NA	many	CASSLVTSLPDTQYF	TGTGCCAGCAGCTTAGTGACTAGTCTTCCAGATACGCAGTATTTT
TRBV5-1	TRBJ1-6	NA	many	CASSSDLPPNSPLHF	TGCGCCAGCAGTTCTGACCTCCCCCCGAATTCACCCCTCCACTTT
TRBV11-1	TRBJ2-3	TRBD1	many	CASRGQGMADTQYF	TGTGCCAGCAGGGGACAGGGAATGGCGGATACGCAGTATTTT
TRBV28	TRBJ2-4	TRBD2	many	CASSPSGLVGKNIQYF	TGTGCCAGCAGTCCTTCCGGACTAGTGGGTAAAAACATTCAGTACTTC
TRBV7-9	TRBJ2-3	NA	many	CASSFPEGRGTHSTDTQYF	TGTGCCAGCAGTTTCCCGGAGGGCCGCGGGACCCATAGCACAGATACGCAGTATTTT
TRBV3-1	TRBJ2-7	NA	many	CASSDTGLNHLGEQYF	TGTGCCAGCAGCGATACGGGACTTAACCACCTTGGGGAGCAGTACTTC
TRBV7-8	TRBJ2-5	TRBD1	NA	CASSRIGPDRGQETQYF	TGTGCCAGCAGCCGAATCGGACCAGACAGGGGCCAAGAGACCCAGTACTTC
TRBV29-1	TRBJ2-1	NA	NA	CSVRPVPFNEQFF	TGCAGCGTTCGACCAGTCCCGTTCAATGAGCAGTTCTTC
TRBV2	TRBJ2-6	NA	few	CASNRDGGSYSGANVLTF	TGTGCCAGCAATAGGGACGGGGGTTCCTACTCTGGGGCCAACGTCCTGACTTTC
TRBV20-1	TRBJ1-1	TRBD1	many	CSAQGTANTEAFF	TGCAGTGCCCAGGGGACAGCGAACACTGAAGCTTTCTTT